This TCR beta chain emerged from a study of T cells expressing NK-cell markers. For the study at large: Investigators obtained TCR beta repertoires from sorted CD3+CD56+NKG2C+, CD3+CD56+NKG2C- and CD3+CD56-NKG2C+ T cells.

Germline V lookup: CDR1 SGHAT, CDR2 FQNNGV. CDR3 length: 13 residues. TCRdb reprocessed the 5' RACE reads, keeping one entry per CDR3 protein, no DNA. The table gives 200,000 to 300,000 distinct CDR3 sequences; the top ten clones make up around 4.2% of it. The sequencing input was blood T cells: a sorted CD56 or NKG2C T cell subset, CD4+ or CD8+ T cells, or bulk PBMC T cells (not recorded which). The J gene is TRBJ1-5, the V gene TRBV11-2; checking the TCRdb D call of TRBD1 is not possible without DNA. This TCR derives from a woman aged 18 to 75 in good health. The CDR3 reads CASSLRDTQPQHF.